This T cell receptor (beta chain) comes out of a study of shared clonotypes between healthy human individuals. Regarding this clone: This sample also contains other DNA sequences that code for the same CDR3.

Assay: immunoSEQ multiplex PCR; the TCRdb copy retains only in-frame clones and omits some. The repertoire consists of roughly 2.6 million clones, with approximately 90% occurring once and the leading ten covering around 0.15%. The trim removed 2 bases at V and 4 bases at J, leaving 1 base unmatched. The CDR3 sequence is 14 residues long. CDR1 KGHSH and CDR2 LQKENI come from the germline V gene. V is TRBV18 and J is TRBJ2-2; TRBD1 matches 7 bases. The clonotype originates from a man aged 18 to 29 in good health. The sequencing sample was made of naive CD4+ T cells sorted from blood. Subset meaning: CD45RA+ positively selected. The CDR3 loop is CASSPGQVTGELFF. The CDR3 nucleotides read TGTGCCAGCTCACCAGGACAGGTCACCGGGGAGCTGTTTTTT.